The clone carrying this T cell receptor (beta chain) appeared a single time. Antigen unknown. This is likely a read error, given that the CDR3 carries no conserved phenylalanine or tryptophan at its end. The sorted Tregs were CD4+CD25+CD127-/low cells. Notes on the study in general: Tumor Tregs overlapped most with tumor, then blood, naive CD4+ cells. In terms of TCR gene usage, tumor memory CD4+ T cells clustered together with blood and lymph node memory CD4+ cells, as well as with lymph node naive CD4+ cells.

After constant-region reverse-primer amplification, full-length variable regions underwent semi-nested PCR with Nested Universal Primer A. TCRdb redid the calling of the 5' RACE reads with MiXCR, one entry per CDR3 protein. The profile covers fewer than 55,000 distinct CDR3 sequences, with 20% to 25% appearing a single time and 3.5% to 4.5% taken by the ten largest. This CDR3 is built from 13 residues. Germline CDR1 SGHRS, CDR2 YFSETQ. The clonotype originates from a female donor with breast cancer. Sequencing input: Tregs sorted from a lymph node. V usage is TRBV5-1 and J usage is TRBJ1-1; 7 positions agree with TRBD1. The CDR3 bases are TGCGCCAGCAGGGAGGGGGCGCACACTGAGGCTTTCTTA. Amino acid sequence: CASREGAHTEAFL.